This TCR beta chain was captured in a study of T cells in tuberculosis listed by TCRdb under 2018. A note on the overall study: In the study, CD1B tetramers and high-throughput TCR immunosequencing were combined to characterize T cells specific for the mycobacterial lipid antigen glucose monomycolate (GMM). A South African clinical cohort compared IGRA-negative adolescents, IGRA-positive adolescents with latent tuberculosis and adults with active tuberculosis, around 10 per group. General study outcomes and caveats: Clinical samples were chosen by availability of cryopreserved specimens, and active tuberculosis cases were adults while controls were adolescents. With the diverse GMM-specific repertoire as input, a classifier achieved 85% to 90% accuracy (AUROC 0.7 to 0.9), whereas GEM motif frequencies as input gave approximately 70% accuracy. The smaller NN-distances in active tuberculosis patients were driven in part by shorter CDR3-alpha lengths, while the difference seen for TCR-beta was not statistically significant. Active tuberculosis TCR-alpha repertoires showed smaller mean NN-distances to GMM-specific TCRs than IGRA-negative controls, suggesting clonal expansion of these TCRs.

The immunoSEQ multiplex PCR assay was used to generate TCR libraries, with TCR-beta and/or TCR-alpha/delta assays applied to each sample. The amplified TCR libraries were sequenced using the Illumina high-throughput platform. The paper's processing steps were these. Clustering and dimensionality reduction were performed using pairwise TCRdist distances among GMM-specific receptors from ex vivo sorted or in vitro expanded T cells. Each clinical repertoire was scored by mean NN-distance, the average TCRdist to the nearest 10% of tetramer-positive reference sequences. GEM TCR motif frequency was calculated as the fraction of unique TCRs that matched known GEM sequences by V/J usage and CDR3 length. Linear discriminant analysis with leave-one-out cross-validation, implemented in scikit-learn, was used to classify active tuberculosis. The table comes from immuneACCESS by way of TCRdb, which keeps in-frame sequences with V and J called. Part of the clones is missing from these tables; in studies checked, under half for an unresolved V gene and the rest for unknown reasons. The D gene and trimming were derived from the DNA, and the V and J assignments and clone size from that table. This sample lists over 20,000 clones; 97% were detected once. 6.2% of the sample belongs to the ten largest clones.

At study entry, adolescents were screened for latent tuberculosis infection using a tuberculin skin test and the QuantiFERON-TB GOLD In-Tube IGRA. Unsorted cryopreserved PBMC were immunosequenced, covering on average approximately 100,000 T cells per clinical donor. Eleven high schools in the Worcester region of the Western Cape, South Africa, served as enrollment sites for adolescents aged 12 to 18 years. Around 10 M. tuberculosis-infected adolescents and roughly ten uninfected adolescents were selected, with the two groups matched for age and sex. For the adolescents, PBMC were isolated by density centrifugation from freshly drawn heparinized blood and then cryopreserved. CDR1 and CDR2 are read off the germline V gene (reference sequence) as GTSNPN and SVGIG. V is cut back by 3 bases and J by 5 bases, with 6 bases in the junction unmatched. The CDR3 sequence holds 13 residues, the cysteine and phenylalanine included. CDR3 DNA only is kept here, 39 bases in frame from base 1.

Comment on this clone: The antigen this receptor binds is unknown. Base qualities are not recorded, but no much larger clone differs from it by a single base.

The specimen sequenced was PBMCs. The source of this sequence is a donor aged 10-35 years with latent tuberculosis or without tuberculosis infection. The chain was built from TRBV30 and TRBJ2-5; TRBD1 matches 7 bases in the middle. The DNA sequence is as follows: TGTGCCTGGAGGGGCCAAGGGGGCGAGACCCAGTACTTC. Its protein product is CAWRGQGGETQYF. With the rest looked up from the reference TRBV30 and TRBJ2-5 genes rather than sequenced, the full variable domain is SQTIHQWPATLVQPVGSPLSLECTVEGTSNPNLYWYRQAAGRGLQLLFYSVGIGQISSEVPQNLSASRPQDRQFILSSKKLLLSDSGFYLCAWRGQGGETQYFGPGTRLLVL.